What follows are 26 T cell receptor beta chains derived from one specimen sequenced in a study of CD4+ T cells in melanoma (dated by TCRdb to between 2021 and 2024). Libraries were prepared through the immunoSEQ multiplex PCR assay. TCRdb retrieved this table from immuneACCESS and kept in-frame rearrangements only. Not all clones are present; in checked studies, unresolved V genes account for under half, and no reason is known for the remainder. Across this sample there are roughly 15,000 clones, with roughly two thirds seen only once. Approximately 11% of the sample is taken by the ten largest. Sequenced sample: cells from a culture (not recorded whether cultured in vitro). The receptor set was obtained from a human donor with melanoma.

This clone was observed a single time. J is TRBJ1-3 and V is TRBV7-2; maybe TRBD1 (6 bases). Germline CDR1 reads SGHTA; CDR2 reads FQGNSA. CDR3 length equals 15 residues. V was cut by 5 bases and J by 4 bases, with 15 bases left in between. The CDR3 sequence: CASSSTGTSGNTIYF. CDR3 nucleotides: TGTGCCAGCAGCAGCACCGGGACATCCGGAAACACCATATATTTT.

The chain has TRBV5-1 and TRBJ2-2; D ambiguous. CDR3 size: 14 residues. Trimming removed 0 bases at V and 0 bases at J, with 3 bases between. The germline V gene has CDR1 SGHRS and CDR2 YFSETQ. The CDR3 loop reads CASSLGANTGELFF. The DNA for the CDR3 is TGCGCCAGCAGCTTGGGTGCGAACACCGGGGAGCTGTTTTTT.

The genes are TRBV29-1 and TRBJ1-2, with D uncertain. V was pared by 4 bases and J by 0 bases, with 9 bases between. CDR3 length equals 13 residues. Germline-derived CDR1 and CDR2 are SQVTM and ANQGSEA. CDR3 sequence: CSVAVGTNYGYTF. DNA for the CDR3: TGCAGCGTTGCGGTAGGGACTAACTATGGCTACACCTTC.

The chain has TRBV6-1 and TRBJ2-7, with 9 bases lining up with TRBD1. V was pared by 3 bases and J by 2 bases, with 8 bases of the junction left unmatched. The germline V gene encodes CDR1 MNHNS and CDR2 SASEGT. The length of the CDR3 is 16 residues. The CDR3 nucleotides are TGTGCCAGCAGTGACCGCGGACAGGGGTTCACCTACGAGCAGTACTTC. The encoded protein is CASSDRGQGFTYEQYF.

The chain joins TRBV5-1 to TRBJ2-5, with a tentative D call TRBD1 (6 bases). The CDR3 is 16 residues long. Trimming pared 0 bases from V and 2 bases from J, leaving 14 bases between. In germline, CDR1 is SGHRS, CDR2 YFSETQ. CDR3 protein: CASSLAWGTNQETQYF. The CDR3 DNA reads as TGCGCCAGCAGCTTGGCCTGGGGGACAAATCAAGAGACCCAGTACTTC. The entire variable domain, with the rest obtained from reference TRBV5-1 and TRBJ2-5, is as follows: KAGVTQTPRYLIKTRGQQVTLSCSPISGHRSVSWYQQTPGQGLQFLFEYFSETQRNKGNFPGRFSGRQFSNSRSEMNVSTLELGDSALYLCASSLAWGTNQETQYFGPGTRLLVL.

The rearrangement uses TRBV5-1 and TRBJ2-5; TRBD2 matches at 10 bases. The length of the CDR3 is 14 residues. The germline V gene has CDR1 SGHRS and CDR2 YFSETQ. V shed 6 bases, J shed 9 bases, and the junction held 11 bases outside the gene matches. CDR3 sequence: CASNLAGGQKAQYF. Here the CDR3 DNA reads TGCGCCAGCAACTTAGCGGGGGGCCAAAAGGCCCAGTACTTC.

The chain links TRBV5-4 to TRBJ2-2, with D unclear. The CDR3 totals 14 residues. Trimming took 2 bases from V and 5 from J, leaving 10 bases between them. Germline V gene lookup returns CDR1 SGHNT and CDR2 YYREEE (reference sequence). The CDR3 reads CASSLFLETGELFF. The CDR3 DNA reads as TGTGCCAGCAGCTTATTCCTAGAGACCGGGGAGCTGTTTTTT.

The rearrangement links TRBV5-1 to TRBJ2-7, with 8 bases identical to TRBD2. The V and J ends lost 4 bases and 7 bases, in that order; junction bases with no gene match: 13. The CDR3 totals 15 residues. Germline-derived CDR1 and CDR2 are SGHRS and YFSETQ. CDR3 in amino acids: CASSKISGGVDEQYF. In nucleotides, the CDR3 is TGCGCCAGCAGCAAGATCAGCGGGGGAGTTGATGAGCAGTACTTC.

This chain connects TRBV14 to TRBJ2-5; D ambiguous. CDR3 length equals 15 residues. Germline-derived CDR1 and CDR2 are SGHDN and FVKESK. V lost 4 bases to trimming and J lost 5 bases, with 17 bases between them. The CDR3 DNA reads as TGTGCCAGCAGCCCGATCGGGTTCGTTCGTGAGACCCAGTACTTC. It encodes CASSPIGFVRETQYF. Using reference TRBV14 and TRBJ2-5 for the parts outside the CDR3, the full variable domain is EAGVTQFPSHSVIEKGQTVTLRCDPISGHDNLYWYRRVMGKEIKFLLHFVKESKQDESGMPNNRFLAERTGGTYSTLKVQPAELEDSGVYFCASSPIGFVRETQYFGPGTRLLVL.

The chain joins TRBV4-1 to TRBJ2-7, with D tentatively TRBD1 or TRBD2 (5 bases each). Trimming removed 5 bases at V and 4 bases at J, with 15 bases between. From germline, CDR1 is MGHRA and CDR2 YSYEKL. The length of the CDR3 is 14 residues. The CDR3, as DNA: TGCGCCAGCAGCGACCGGGACGGAGCATACGAGCAGTACTTC. It specifies CASSDRDGAYEQYF.

This clone turned up a few times. CDR3 region: CASSRQGSTDTQYF. The CDR3 DNA sequence: TGTGCCAGTAGTCGGCAGGGAAGCACAGATACGCAGTATTTT. The chain carries TRBV19 and TRBJ2-3; tentative D call: TRBD1 (5 bases). Germline V lookup: CDR1 LNHDA, CDR2 SQIVND (reference sequence). V gave up 5 bases and J gave up 0 bases, with 9 bases separating them. The CDR3 length is 14 residues.

This CDR3 reads CASRRQGVDEKLFF. Here the CDR3 DNA reads TGTGCCAGCAGGAGACAGGGGGTGGATGAAAAACTGTTTTTT. The chain recombines TRBV2 with TRBJ1-4, with TRBD1 identical over 9 bases. Unmatched junction bases numbered 5, after V lost 6 bases and J lost 6 bases. Germline CDR1 SNHLY, CDR2 FYNNEI. CDR3 length: 14 residues.

In DNA form, the CDR3 reads TGTGCCACCAGCAGGGGCGGGACAGGACACTACGAGCAGTACTTC. Protein: CATSRGGTGHYEQYF. The V call is TRBV15, the J call TRBJ2-7, with 8 bases fitting TRBD1. V shed 3 bases and J 3 bases; nucleotides not matched to a gene: 7. The CDR3 length is 15 residues. Per the germline V gene, CDR1 is LNHNV and CDR2 is YYDKDF (reference sequence).

The chain joins TRBV7-8 to TRBJ2-3; tentatively, D is TRBD2 (6 bases). Trimming removed 5 bases at V and 8 bases at J, with 17 bases between. Germline V CDR1 and CDR2: SGHVS, FQNEAQ. The CDR3 has 14 residues. The CDR3 DNA reads as TGTGCCAGCAGCCCTCGACTAGGGACTGCTACGCAGTATTTT. Amino acid sequence: CASSPRLGTATQYF.

The V and J genes are TRBV6-1 and TRBJ2-7; perhaps TRBD2 as D (6 bases). Trimming left V 0 bases short and J 2 bases short, with 11 bases between. Germline loops: CDR1 MNHNS, CDR2 SASEGT. This CDR3 contains 15 residues. The CDR3 sequence is CASSEASGRAYEQYF. The CDR3 DNA reads TGTGCCAGCAGTGAAGCATCCGGGAGAGCCTACGAGCAGTACTTC.

This clone was seen a single time. V gene TRBV6-5 combines with J gene TRBJ2-5; 7 nucleotides line up with TRBD2. The junction had 6 bases not matched to a gene; V was cut back by 3 bases and J by 5 bases. The germline CDR1 and CDR2 sequences are MNHEY and SVGAGI. The CDR3 runs 14 residues. CDR3 sequence: CASSYPGGGETQYF. The CDR3, as DNA: TGTGCCAGCAGTTATCCGGGAGGTGGGGAGACCCAGTACTTC.

The chain carries TRBV5-4 and TRBJ1-6; D is ambiguous. Germline values: CDR1 SGHNT, CDR2 YYREEE (reference sequence). Trimming shortened V by 3 bases and J by 7 bases, and 8 bases separated the two germline ends. CDR3 length equals 13 residues. This CDR3 reads CASSSISNSPLHF. CDR3 nucleotides: TGTGCCAGCAGCTCCATCTCCAATTCACCCCTCCACTTT.

The chain recombines TRBV7-8 with TRBJ1-4; D is possibly TRBD1 (6 bases). With 2 bases removed from V and 2 bases from J, the gap between germline ends came to 15 bases. The germline V gene has CDR1 SGHVS and CDR2 FQNEAQ. The CDR3 is made up of 17 amino acids. CDR3 sequence: CASSLFFAGATNEKLFF. DNA for the CDR3: TGTGCCAGCAGCTTATTCTTCGCGGGGGCCACTAATGAAAAACTGTTTTTT.

The rearrangement links TRBV9 to TRBJ1-2; the D is unclear. Germline V gene lookup returns CDR1 SGDLS and CDR2 YYNGEE. Between the trimmed V and J ends, which lost 0 bases and 2 bases, there was a span of 11 bases. This CDR3 comprises 15 residues. DNA of the CDR3: TGTGCCAGCAGCGTAGCTATCGCAGGCAACTATGGCTACACCTTC. Protein: CASSVAIAGNYGYTF. The whole variable domain, filled in from reference TRBV9 and TRBJ1-2, reads DSGVTQTPKHLITATGQRVTLRCSPRSGDLSVYWYQQSLDQGLQFLIQYYNGEERAKGNILERFSAQQFPDLHSELNLSSLELGDSALYFCASSVAIAGNYGYTFGSGTRLTVV.

This clone was counted a few times. V usage is TRBV2 and J usage is TRBJ1-1; no clear D. The length of the CDR3 is 13 residues. Germline CDR1 is SNHLY and CDR2 is FYNNEI. V lost 9 bases and J 0 bases, leaving 11 bases between the germline ends. The CDR3 DNA sequence: TGTGCCAGACATGTAGTAATGAACACTGAAGCTTTCTTT. This encodes CARHVVMNTEAFF.

V is TRBV7-2 and J is TRBJ1-1; TRBD1 agrees at 8 bases. CDR1 SGHTA and CDR2 FQGNSA come from the germline V gene. V trimming: 3 bases; J trimming: 5 bases; junction bases outside the gene matches: 8. This CDR3 contains 15 residues. The CDR3 DNA reads TGTGCCAGCAGCTTTGTAGGCAGGGGGCAAACTGAAGCTTTCTTT. The encoded protein is CASSFVGRGQTEAFF.

The table lists this clone with a few counts. The V call is TRBV2, the J call TRBJ1-2; the match to TRBD1 covers 12 bases. Germline-derived CDR1 and CDR2 are SNHLY and FYNNEI. The V and J ends lost 9 bases and 6 bases, in that order; junction bases with no gene match: 2. The CDR3 totals 12 residues. CDR3 nucleotides: TGTGCCAGTAGGGACAGGGGGCATGGCTACACCTTC. Residues: CASRDRGHGYTF.

This clone turned up a few times. V gene TRBV5-1 combines with J gene TRBJ2-3; D possibly matches TRBD1 or TRBD2 (5 bases each). The CDR3 covers 16 residues. V was pared by 2 bases and J by 2 bases, with 15 bases between. Germline assignment: CDR1 SGHRS and CDR2 YFSETQ. DNA of the CDR3: TGCGCCAGCAGCTTTGGGGCCAGGAGGAACACAGATACGCAGTATTTT. Encoded protein: CASSFGARRNTDTQYF. Drawing the rest from reference TRBV5-1 and TRBJ2-3, the complete variable domain is KAGVTQTPRYLIKTRGQQVTLSCSPISGHRSVSWYQQTPGQGLQFLFEYFSETQRNKGNFPGRFSGRQFSNSRSEMNVSTLELGDSALYLCASSFGARRNTDTQYFGPGTRLTVL.

V gene TRBV18 combines with J gene TRBJ2-3; D remains unclear. The V end lost 4 bases, the J end lost 1 base, and 12 bases lay between the germline ends. CDR1 is KGHSH and CDR2 is LQKENI in the germline V gene. CDR3 size: 15 residues. DNA for the CDR3: TGTGCCAGCTCACGCGAGGACGGAGGCACAGATACGCAGTATTTT. Translated, it gives CASSREDGGTDTQYF.

This chain uses TRBV6-6 with TRBJ2-7; D possibly matches TRBD1 or TRBD2 (5 bases each). Between the trimmed V and J ends, which lost 6 bases and 3 bases, there was a span of 18 bases. The length of the CDR3 is 15 residues. Germline CDR1 reads MNHNY; CDR2 reads SVGAGI (reference sequence). The CDR3: CASRPRLLGVYEQYF. In DNA, the CDR3 is TGTGCCAGCAGACCCCGACTTTTGGGGGTCTACGAGCAGTACTTC.

The genes are TRBV2 and TRBJ2-1; D might be TRBD2 (6 bases). The CDR3 length is 11 residues. Germline loops: CDR1 SNHLY, CDR2 FYNNEI. Deletions cut 6 bases from V and 8 bases from J, with 8 bases between. CDR3 bases: TGTGCCAGCAGGGAGGGATATGAGCAGTTCTTC. It specifies CASREGYEQFF. The complete variable domain, with remaining parts taken from reference TRBV2 and TRBJ2-1, reads EPEVTQTPSHQVTQMGQEVILRCVPISNHLYFYWYRQILGQKVEFLVSFYNNEISEKSEIFDDQFSVERPDGSNFTLKIRSTKLEDSAMYFCASREGYEQFFGPGTRLTVL.